This T cell receptor beta chain was observed in a study of blood T cells in healthy people across ages. The authors ran a second PCR of 7 to 11 cycles using a sample-barcoded 5' primer and a J-beta primer mix. All samples gave at least 2.5 million CDR3-containing paired-end reads. TCRdb re-called the 5' RACE reads through MiXCR, storing one row per CDR3 protein. The top ten hold less than 25% of the sample, which has more than 550,000 distinct CDR3 sequences, about a fifth seen once. V was clipped by 2 bases and J by 0 bases, with 11 bases between them. CDR3 length: 16 residues. The germline gives CDR1 MNHEY, CDR2 SMNVEV (reference sequence).

This sequence joins TRBV27 and TRBJ2-4; tentative D call: TRBD1 (6 bases). The TCR originated in a man between 65 and 85 years old in good health. The sequencing input was blood. CDR3 sequence: CASSLDWGLAKNIQYF. The CDR3 nucleotides are TGTGCCAGCAGTTTAGACTGGGGGCTAGCCAAAAACATTCAGTACTTC.